This T cell receptor (beta chain) was sequenced for a study of cytomegalovirus exposure and HLA in healthy donors. V lost 1 base and J lost 9, with 13 bases in between. Germline-derived CDR1 and CDR2 are LNHDA and SQIVND (reference sequence). This CDR3 spans 14 amino acids. This PCR relied on a set of 60 Vbeta primers and 13 Jbeta primers. Sequencing used immunoSEQ multiplex PCR; TCRdb keeps in-frame clones, though not all of them. This table holds about 140,000 clones, 79% found once. This chain joins TRBV19 and TRBJ1-5; D remains unclear. The sequence was collected from a male donor in good health and CMV-seronegative. Sequences were obtained from PBMCs. The chain's CDR3 is CASSIVELIGPQHF. The CDR3 region has the DNA TGTGCCAGTAGTATAGTGGAGTTAATAGGGCCCCAGCATTTT.